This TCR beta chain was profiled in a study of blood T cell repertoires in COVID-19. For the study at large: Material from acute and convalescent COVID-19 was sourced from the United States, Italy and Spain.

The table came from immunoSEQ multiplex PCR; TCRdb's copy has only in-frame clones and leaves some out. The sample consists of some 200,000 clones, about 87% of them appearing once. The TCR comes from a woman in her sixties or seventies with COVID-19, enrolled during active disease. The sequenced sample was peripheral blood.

The CDR3 DNA sequence: TGTGCCAGCAGTACGGGAGGTAACTATGGCTACACCTTC. Its protein is CASSTGGNYGYTF. The V gene is TRBV28, the J gene TRBJ1-2; D ambiguous. This CDR3 comprises 13 residues. Germline-derived CDR1 and CDR2 are MDHEN and SYDVKM. The ends were cut back, 5 bases at V and 1 base at J, with 8 bases in the middle.